The 20 T cell receptor beta chains given below trace back to one sample, sequenced in a study of pediatric ulcerative colitis. Sequencing used immunoSEQ multiplex PCR; TCRdb keeps in-frame clones, though not all of them. The sample has tens of thousands of clones, more than 60% seen once. The sample consisted of blood. These receptors came from a boy between 5 and 17 years old with moderate ulcerative colitis.

This chain uses TRBV27 with TRBJ1-2; D remains unclear. Germline-derived CDR1 and CDR2 are MNHEY and SMNVEV (reference sequence). Trimming pared 2 bases from V and 8 bases from J, leaving 15 bases between. CDR3 size: 14 residues. The CDR3 nucleotides are TGTGCCAGCAGTTTAGTTCTGGGTTCGGAAGGCTACACCTTC. This sequence encodes CASSLVLGSEGYTF.

The chain joins TRBV4-1 to TRBJ1-1; D not certain. The ends were cut back, 1 base at V and 7 bases at J, with 13 bases in the middle. Germline loops: CDR1 MGHRA, CDR2 YSYEKL. This CDR3 comprises 14 residues. CDR3 sequence reads: CASSQGTLLYEAFF. The CDR3 DNA is TGCGCCAGCAGCCAAGGGACTTTGCTGTATGAAGCTTTCTTT.

The CDR3 bases are TGTGCCAGCAGCTTGGGGGACGCAAGCTCCTATAATTCACCCCTCCACTTT. Protein: CASSLGDASSYNSPLHF. The rearrangement joins TRBV5-4 to TRBJ1-6, with D possibly TRBD1 on 5 matching bases. The CDR3 length is 17 residues. V was pared by 0 bases and J by 0 bases, with 10 bases between. The germline V gene encodes CDR1 SGHNT and CDR2 YYREEE (reference sequence).

The gene calls are TRBV7-3 and TRBJ2-5, with 10 bases that match TRBD2. This CDR3 comprises 18 residues. CDR1 and CDR2 from the germline V gene are SGHTA and FQGTGA. The trim removed 6 bases at V and 5 bases at J, leaving 18 bases unmatched. CDR3 residues: CASRGPEKREGPRETQYF. CDR3 DNA: TGTGCCAGCAGGGGTCCAGAAAAGCGGGAGGGCCCTCGGGAGACCCAGTACTTC.

The chain links TRBV2 to TRBJ2-1; 12 bases map to TRBD2. The germline V gene encodes CDR1 SNHLY and CDR2 FYNNEI. The CDR3 runs 16 residues. V lost 3 bases to trimming and J lost 7 bases; unmatched junction nucleotides: 7. CDR3 sequence: CASSDGLAGGRNEQFF. The CDR3 nucleotides read TGTGCCAGCAGTGATGGGCTAGCGGGGGGGCGAAATGAGCAGTTCTTC. Full variable domain (missing parts from reference TRBV2 and TRBJ2-1): EPEVTQTPSHQVTQMGQEVILRCVPISNHLYFYWYRQILGQKVEFLVSFYNNEISEKSEIFDDQFSVERPDGSNFTLKIRSTKLEDSAMYFCASSDGLAGGRNEQFFGPGTRLTVL.

A few counts support this clone. This chain links TRBV2 with TRBJ2-7; tentatively, D is TRBD1 (6 bases). The CDR3 length is 13 residues. Trimming took off 7 bases at V and 3 bases at J, with 13 bases between the two ends. The germline CDR1 and CDR2 sequences are SNHLY and FYNNEI. The CDR3 nucleotides are TGTGCCAGCACCCCGGGACATCTCTACGAGCAGTACTTC. Translated: CASTPGHLYEQYF.

DNA of the CDR3: TGTGCCAGCAGCGTCGCCAGGGTGACAGATACGCAGTATTTT. Its translation is CASSVARVTDTQYF. The V and J genes are TRBV9 and TRBJ2-3; D possibly corresponds to TRBD1 (5 bases). V lost 2 bases, J lost 3 bases, and 10 bases lay in between. CDR1 and CDR2 (germline): SGDLS, YYNGEE. The CDR3 length is 14 residues.

V is TRBV19 and J is TRBJ1-1, with D hard to call. CDR1 is LNHDA and CDR2 is SQIVND in the germline V gene (reference sequence). V was cut by 5 bases and J by 0 bases, with 10 bases left in between. The CDR3 covers 14 residues. Here the CDR3 DNA reads TGTGCCAGTAGTTCAAGGACGGTGAACACTGAAGCTTTCTTT. It yields the protein CASSSRTVNTEAFF.

The V and J genes are TRBV18 and TRBJ1-4, with 10 bases matching TRBD1. V lost 1 base and J lost 3; bases outside the gene matches: 5. CDR1 and CDR2 from the germline V gene are KGHSH and LQKENI. The CDR3 contains 17 residues. CDR3 DNA sequence: TGTGCCAGCTCACCACTGAGACAGGGGGCAGCTAATGAAAAACTGTTTTTT. It translates to CASSPLRQGAANEKLFF.

The chain links TRBV4-1 to TRBJ2-7; D unresolved. The length of the CDR3 is 13 residues. Trimming cost V 5 bases and J 2 bases, with 10 bases left between them. Germline CDR1 reads MGHRA; CDR2 reads YSYEKL. As DNA, the CDR3 is TGCGCCAGCAGCGCTCTGATACCCTACGAGCAGTACTTC. Protein sequence: CASSALIPYEQYF.

The J gene is TRBJ2-5, the V gene TRBV5-4; no firm D call. Germline V lookup: CDR1 SGHNT, CDR2 YYREEE (reference sequence). V shed 0 bases and J shed 4 bases, with 4 bases lying between them. The CDR3 has 12 amino acids. The CDR3, as DNA: TGTGCCAGCAGCTTGGCCAGAGAGACCCAGTACTTC. This encodes CASSLARETQYF.

The genes are TRBV28 and TRBJ2-5; D is perhaps TRBD1 or TRBD2 (5 bases each). Trimming removed 4 bases at V and 2 bases at J, with 8 bases between. CDR1 is MDHEN, CDR2 SYDVKM, per germline. The CDR3 loop spans 13 amino acids. In DNA form, the CDR3 reads TGTGCCAGCAGTTGGGACGGACAAGAGACCCAGTACTTC. Encoded protein: CASSWDGQETQYF. Based on the CDR3 plus reference TRBV28 and TRBJ2-5, the full variable domain is DVKVTQSSRYLVKRTGEKVFLECVQDMDHENMFWYRQDPGLGLRLIYFSYDVKMKEKGDIPEGYSVSREKKERFSLILESASTNQTSMYLCASSWDGQETQYFGPGTRLLVL.

The genes are TRBV7-8 and TRBJ2-3, with 8 bases that match TRBD2. Looked up from germline, CDR1 is SGHVS and CDR2 is FQNEAQ. The CDR3 spans 15 residues. V shed 3 bases, J shed 2 bases, and the junction held 4 bases outside the gene matches. The CDR3: CASSFGTSYTDTQYF. The CDR3 nucleotides read TGTGCCAGCAGCTTTGGGACTAGTTACACAGATACGCAGTATTTT.

This clone came up once. The chain has TRBV29-1 and TRBJ2-2; 8 bases map to TRBD2. Trimming at V came to 3 bases and at J to 6 bases, leaving 6 bases not matched to a gene. Germline CDR1 reads SQVTM; CDR2 reads ANQGSEA. The CDR3 sequence is 14 residues long. In DNA form, the CDR3 reads TGCAGCGTTGATCCGGGGGGGCTGGCCGGGGAGCTGTTTTTT. Residues: CSVDPGGLAGELFF.

The V and J genes are TRBV29-1 and TRBJ1-1; D unresolved. From germline, CDR1 is SQVTM and CDR2 ANQGSEA. The CDR3 spans 15 residues. V was trimmed by 5 bases and J by 0 bases, leaving 16 bases between them. This chain's CDR3 is CSVYGLQVVNTEAFF. The CDR3 bases are TGCAGCGTTTATGGGCTTCAAGTAGTGAACACTGAAGCTTTCTTT.

This clone has only one observation. The chain combines TRBV11-2 with TRBJ2-1; D not certain. Trimming cost V 5 bases and J 5 bases, with 7 bases left between them. The CDR3 covers 12 residues. Germline V gives CDR1 SGHAT, CDR2 FQNNGV. CDR3 loop: CASSPYNNEQFF. In DNA form, the CDR3 reads TGTGCCAGCAGCCCTTACAACAATGAGCAGTTCTTC.

The chain employs TRBV18 and TRBJ2-5; the D gene is possibly TRBD2 (6 bases). Trimming shortened V by 3 bases and J by 5 bases, and 10 bases separated the two germline ends. The CDR3 length is 13 residues. CDR1 and CDR2 (germline): KGHSH, LQKENI. The CDR3 coding sequence is TGTGCCAGCTCACCTAAGCGGGCGGAGACCCAGTACTTC. Translation: CASSPKRAETQYF.

The V gene is TRBV25-1, the J gene TRBJ2-3; D remains unclear. V dropped 0 bases and J dropped 5 bases, with 12 bases sitting between them. Germline V CDR1 and CDR2: MGHDK, SYGVNS. The CDR3 is made up of 15 amino acids. CDR3 residues: CASSEYEQAGDTQYF. The CDR3 coding sequence is TGTGCCAGCAGTGAATATGAGCAGGCAGGAGATACGCAGTATTTT.

The V gene is TRBV25-1, the J gene TRBJ1-4, with D maybe TRBD1 (6 bases). V gave up 1 base and J gave up 7 bases, with 22 bases separating them. The CDR3 has 18 residues. CDR1 and CDR2 (germline): MGHDK, SYGVNS. CDR3 sequence (DNA): TGTGCCAGCAGTGAATGGGGCCCTCATTCAGGGGTGGGTGAAAAACTGTTTTTT. This encodes CASSEWGPHSGVGEKLFF.

The chain employs TRBV19 and TRBJ1-2, with D possibly being TRBD1 (5 bases). From germline, CDR1 is LNHDA and CDR2 SQIVND (reference sequence). V was shortened by 5 bases and J by 5 bases, with 12 bases between the two germline ends. This CDR3 has 13 residues. The CDR3 here is CASSPTEGYGYTF. The CDR3 coding sequence is TGTGCCAGTAGTCCGACAGAAGGGTATGGCTACACCTTC.